The T cell receptor beta chain described here comes from a study of blood T cells in healthy people across ages. Regarding the study as a whole: A conclusive naive versus antigen-experienced comparison was prevented by the unsorted PBMCs.

Germline V CDR1 and CDR2: DFQATT, SNEGSKA (reference sequence). CDR3 size: 16 residues. Trimming removed 0 bases from V and 2 bases from J, with 16 bases in between. A sample-barcoded 5' primer and a J-beta primer mix were used in a second PCR of roughly 7 to 11 cycles. Per-sample output comprised a minimum of 2.5 million paired-end reads containing CDR3. TCRdb re-called the 5' RACE reads with MiXCR, one entry per CDR3 protein. The sample includes 700,000 to 950,000 distinct CDR3 sequences, 55% to 70% of them seen just once. In regard to this clonotype: Its antigen is still unknown.

This TCR was recovered from a man between 25 and 39 years old in good health. The chain carries TRBV20-1 and TRBJ2-5, with D hard to call. The specimen was blood. The CDR3 spells CSARDWERVAQETQYF. In nucleotides, the CDR3 is TGCAGTGCTAGAGATTGGGAAAGGGTAGCTCAAGAGACCCAGTACTTC.